The TCR beta chain under discussion was sequenced for a study of T cells after posttransplantation cyclophosphamide. This clone was seen at least ten times. The protocol was immunoSEQ multiplex PCR, while the TCRdb copy is restricted to in-frame clones and leaves out a portion. The data show around 35,000 clones, with none appearing a single time. The CDR3 is 15 residues long. The V gene lost 2 bases and the J gene lost 0 bases, with 9 bases spanning the gap. The TCR sequence derives from a woman in her forties or fifties in good health and a related stem cell transplant donor. This chain uses TRBV12-3 or TRBV12-4 with TRBJ2-3, with D hard to call. Sequencing used PBMCs. The chain's CDR3 is CASSLTSDSTDTQYF. Written as DNA, the CDR3 is TGTGCCAGCAGTTTAACCAGCGACAGCACAGATACGCAGTATTTT.